These 10 T cell receptor beta chains came from one sample sequenced in a study of OX40 agonist ivuxolimab in advanced cancers. Only in-frame clones appear in the TCRdb table, and some are missing; sequencing was by immunoSEQ multiplex PCR. The sample has 50,000 to 60,000 clones, 70% to 85% seen once. This specimen was CD4+ or CD8+ T cells sorted from blood, taken in a trial of the OX40 agonist ivuxolimab. The receptors shown here come from an adult with an advanced solid tumor such as melanoma, head and neck, liver or kidney cancer.

The V call is TRBV6-4, the J call TRBJ2-1; 11 bases match TRBD2. The trim removed 10 bases at V and 4 bases at J, leaving 6 bases unmatched. CDR1 is MRHNA and CDR2 is SNTAGT in the germline V gene. CDR3 length: 14 residues. The DNA of the CDR3 is TGTGCCACCCCTAGACTAGCGGGGTACAATGAGCAGTTCTTC. Its translation is CATPRLAGYNEQFF.

The chain joins TRBV2 to TRBJ1-4; the D is unclear. Per germline, CDR1 SNHLY and CDR2 FYNNEI. The CDR3 is made up of 13 amino acids. The ends were cut back, 0 bases at V and 8 bases at J, with 7 bases in the middle. CDR3 in DNA: TGTGCCAGCAGTGAAGCGGTTCGGGAAAAACTGTTTTTT. It codes for CASSEAVREKLFF.

This clone rates as medium-sized. The chain has TRBV19 and TRBJ1-5, with 11 bases identical to TRBD1. Germline CDR1 LNHDA, CDR2 SQIVND (reference sequence). Losses at the gene ends were 5 bases for V and 4 bases for J; bases not matched to a gene: 4. The CDR3 runs 15 residues. The CDR3 DNA reads as TGTGCCAGTAGTGGGGGACAGGGGGGGAATCAGCCCCAGCATTTT. This encodes CASSGGQGGNQPQHF.

V gene TRBV14 combines with J gene TRBJ2-2; D possibly corresponds to TRBD1 (5 bases). Germline CDR1 and CDR2: SGHDN and FVKESK. Trimming left V 2 bases short and J 4 bases short, with 5 bases between. The CDR3 loop spans 13 amino acids. The CDR3 sequence: CASSQTGTGELFF. The CDR3 nucleotides read TGTGCCAGCAGCCAAACAGGCACCGGGGAGCTGTTTTTT.

The J gene is TRBJ2-7, the V gene TRBV7-9; possible D gene TRBD1, 6 bases. CDR3 length equals 14 residues. Germline V lookup: CDR1 SEHNR, CDR2 FQNEAQ (reference sequence). V shed 1 base and J shed 3 bases, with 10 bases lying between them. CDR3 bases: TGTGCCAGCAGCTTAGGTTTACAGGGCTACGAGCAGTACTTC. Amino acid sequence: CASSLGLQGYEQYF.

This clone appeared once. The chain carries TRBV19 and TRBJ1-6; D remains ambiguous. This CDR3 comprises 14 residues. From germline, CDR1 is LNHDA and CDR2 SQIVND (reference sequence). V dropped 4 bases and J dropped 7 bases, with 11 bases sitting between them. CDR3 residues: CASSTTVENSPLHF. Written as DNA, the CDR3 is TGTGCCAGTAGTACCACAGTGGAAAATTCACCCCTCCACTTT. The variable domain in full, completed from reference TRBV19 and TRBJ1-6, reads DGGITQSPKYLFRKEGQNVTLSCEQNLNHDAMYWYRQDPGQGLRLIYYSQIVNDFQKGDIAEGYSVSREKKESFPLTVTSAQKNPTAFYLCASSTTVENSPLHFGNGTRLTVT.

The V call is TRBV9, the J call TRBJ1-2, with 7 positions matching TRBD1. CDR3 length: 13 residues. J was trimmed by 6 bases and V by 3 bases; bases with no gene match: 5. Germline CDR1 reads SGDLS; CDR2 reads YYNGEE. The CDR3 loop reads CASSARQGNGYTF. CDR3 coding DNA: TGTGCCAGCAGCGCAAGACAGGGTAATGGCTACACCTTC.

This chain uses TRBV10-3 with TRBJ2-5, with D possibly being TRBD1 (6 bases). Germline V lookup: CDR1 ENHRY, CDR2 SYGVKD. Trimming left V 6 bases short and J 2 bases short, with 7 bases between. The CDR3 contains 12 residues. The CDR3 is CAIRDRQETQYF. In nucleotides, the CDR3 is TGTGCCATCAGGGACAGACAAGAGACCCAGTACTTC.

The chain employs TRBV9 and TRBJ1-1; 8 nucleotides align to TRBD1. Germline CDR1 reads SGDLS; CDR2 reads YYNGEE. J gave up 2 bases and V 2 bases, and 2 bases lay outside the gene matches. There are 14 residues in the CDR3. The CDR3 here is CASSVQGANTEAFF. Written as DNA, the CDR3 is TGTGCCAGCAGCGTTCAGGGGGCCAACACTGAAGCTTTCTTT.

The chain is built from TRBV4-2 and TRBJ2-5; TRBD2 aligns across 11 bases. The V gene end was trimmed by 3 bases and the J gene end by 2 bases; junction bases not matched to a gene: 8. The CDR3 contains 17 residues. Germline V CDR1 and CDR2: LGHNA, YNFKEQ. CDR3 bases: TGTGCCAGCAGCCAGGGTGGACTAGCGGGCTTTCAAGAGACCCAGTACTTC. As protein: CASSQGGLAGFQETQYF.